Below are 15 T cell receptor beta chains sequenced from a single sample in a study of blood T cell repertoires in COVID-19. Generated by immunoSEQ multiplex PCR, the TCRdb table keeps only in-frame clones and is missing some. The sample has around 270,000 clones; around 87% are singletons. The sample taken for sequencing was peripheral blood. These TCRs come from a woman aged 45-59 years with acute or convalescent COVID-19.

CDR3 loop: CASSPLTSGTYEQYF. CDR3 sequence (DNA): TGCGCCAGCAGCCCCCTTACTAGCGGGACCTACGAGCAGTACTTC. The chain links TRBV5-1 to TRBJ2-7, with TRBD2 matching over 10 bases. Per germline, CDR1 SGHRS and CDR2 YFSETQ. This CDR3 is 15 amino acids long. V dropped 4 bases and J dropped 2; count of bases not matched to a gene: 6.

The chain uses TRBV28 and TRBJ1-1; D not certain. Germline CDR1 and CDR2: MDHEN and SYDVKM. The CDR3 consists of 13 residues. The germline V and J ends were trimmed by 7 bases and 2 bases, with 11 bases remaining between them. As DNA, the CDR3 is TGTGCCAGCATGTGGTACAGTAACACTGAAGCTTTCTTT. Amino acid sequence: CASMWYSNTEAFF.

The rearrangement uses TRBV7-8 and TRBJ2-6; D is possibly TRBD2 (6 bases). Trimming took 1 base from V and 0 from J, leaving 10 bases between them. Per germline, CDR1 SGHVS and CDR2 FQNEAQ. The CDR3 is 17 residues long. The CDR3 is CASSLEGLYSGANVLTF. CDR3 coding DNA: TGTGCCAGCAGCTTAGAGGGACTGTACTCTGGGGCCAACGTCCTGACTTTC.

The genes are TRBV2 and TRBJ2-1; D may be TRBD2 (5 bases). Germline V gives CDR1 SNHLY, CDR2 FYNNEI. The ends were cut back, 3 bases at V and 4 bases at J, with 13 bases in the middle. CDR3 size: 15 residues. CDR3 sequence: CASSEVLRAYNEQFF. The CDR3 region has the DNA TGTGCCAGCAGTGAGGTCCTGAGGGCGTACAATGAGCAGTTCTTC.

V is TRBV19 and J is TRBJ2-3; D is perhaps TRBD2 (5 bases). Trimming removed 10 bases at V and 2 bases at J, with 13 bases between. The CDR3 extends over 13 amino acids. Germline CDR1 LNHDA, CDR2 SQIVND (reference sequence). The CDR3 region is CAIRAGTTDTQYF. Here the CDR3 DNA reads TGTGCCATCCGGGCGGGCACCACAGATACGCAGTATTTT.

The V gene is TRBV15, the J gene TRBJ2-7; D is undetermined. CDR1 is LNHNV and CDR2 is YYDKDF in the germline V gene (reference sequence). CDR3 size: 14 residues. Trimming took 0 bases from V and 0 from J, leaving 6 bases between them. The DNA of the CDR3 is TGTGCCACCAGCAGAGATCTCGGCTCCTACGAGCAGTACTTC. Protein sequence: CATSRDLGSYEQYF.

The rearrangement links TRBV6-1 to TRBJ1-5, with TRBD1 matching over 10 bases. The germline V gene encodes CDR1 MNHNS and CDR2 SASEGT. V shed 3 bases and J 6 bases; nucleotides not matched to a gene: 2. CDR3 size: 14 residues. In DNA form, the CDR3 reads TGTGCCAGCAGTGACGACAGGGGGCTTCAGCCCCAGCATTTT. Translating gives CASSDDRGLQPQHF.

The V gene is TRBV7-9, the J gene TRBJ1-2; D gene unclear. Germline assignment: CDR1 SEHNR and CDR2 FQNEAQ (reference sequence). CDR3 size: 12 residues. Trimming shortened V by 4 bases and J by 9 bases, and 12 bases separated the two germline ends. The CDR3 DNA reads TGTGCCAGCAGCTCCGGGTTTACGAGCTACACCTTC. This translates into CASSSGFTSYTF.

The chain's CDR3 is CASSSTGDAGNTIYF. CDR3 DNA sequence: TGCGCCAGCAGCTCTACAGGGGATGCCGGAAACACCATATATTTT. This chain connects TRBV5-1 to TRBJ1-3; 7 nucleotides align to TRBD1. The V gene end was trimmed by 3 bases and the J gene end by 4 bases; junction bases not matched to a gene: 7. Germline V CDR1 and CDR2: SGHRS, YFSETQ. The CDR3 totals 15 residues.

This chain links TRBV7-2 with TRBJ2-7, with 7 bases matching TRBD2. V was clipped by 2 bases and J by 3 bases; unmatched bases: 13. Germline CDR1 reads SGHTA; CDR2 reads FQGNSA. The CDR3 has 17 residues. The CDR3 DNA reads TGTGCCAGCAGCTTAACCCTAGCGGTATCCAGGTTCTACGAGCAGTACTTC. Translation gives CASSLTLAVSRFYEQYF.

The chain joins TRBV4-2 to TRBJ2-6, with D possibly TRBD1 on 5 matching bases. Trimming shortened V by 4 bases and J by 1 base, and 29 bases separated the two germline ends. Germline V lookup: CDR1 LGHNA, CDR2 YNFKEQ. This CDR3 contains 22 residues. In DNA form, the CDR3 reads TGTGCCAGCAGCCCATCTCTCTTCCAGGGCCGATTGTGGGGTTCTGGGGCCAACGTCCTGACTTTC. As protein: CASSPSLFQGRLWGSGANVLTF.

As regards this clone: The junction and the germline gene differ at one end; a read error may be behind it. The chain couples TRBV7-7 to TRBJ2-7; TRBD2 matches at 9 bases. The CDR3 is made up of 15 amino acids. Germline CDR1 reads SSHAT; CDR2 reads FNYEAQ (reference sequence). CDR3 in DNA: TGTGCTAGCAGCTTAGGCCCAGCGGGAGGCTACGAGCAGTACTTC. Translated, it gives CASSLGPAGGYEQYF.

V is TRBV9 and J is TRBJ2-3, with TRBD2 matching 7 bases. The junction had 11 bases not matched to a gene; V was cut back by 3 bases and J by 4 bases. The germline V gene encodes CDR1 SGDLS and CDR2 YYNGEE. This CDR3 comprises 16 residues. CDR3: CASSEPKAGRADTQYF. The CDR3 DNA is TGTGCCAGCAGCGAACCCAAAGCGGGACGGGCAGATACGCAGTATTTT.

Points on this clone: The junction departs from the called germline gene at one end, perhaps through a read error. This chain links TRBV18 with TRBJ2-7; the match to TRBD2 covers 14 bases. The CDR3 is 13 amino acids. CDR1 is KGHSH, CDR2 LQKENI, per germline. The CDR3 DNA reads as TGTGCCAGCTCACTAGGGACTAGCGGGAGAAGGCGCTTC. As protein: CASSLGTSGRRRF.

V and J are TRBV7-3 and TRBJ2-2; D possibly corresponds to TRBD2 (5 bases). Trimming stripped 1 base from V and 6 bases from J, with 12 bases between. The CDR3 spans 15 residues. Germline V gene lookup returns CDR1 SGHTA and CDR2 FQGTGA. As DNA, the CDR3 is TGTGCCAGCAGCTTAAACGGGTTGGGAGCCGGGGAGCTGTTTTTT. Its translation: CASSLNGLGAGELFF.